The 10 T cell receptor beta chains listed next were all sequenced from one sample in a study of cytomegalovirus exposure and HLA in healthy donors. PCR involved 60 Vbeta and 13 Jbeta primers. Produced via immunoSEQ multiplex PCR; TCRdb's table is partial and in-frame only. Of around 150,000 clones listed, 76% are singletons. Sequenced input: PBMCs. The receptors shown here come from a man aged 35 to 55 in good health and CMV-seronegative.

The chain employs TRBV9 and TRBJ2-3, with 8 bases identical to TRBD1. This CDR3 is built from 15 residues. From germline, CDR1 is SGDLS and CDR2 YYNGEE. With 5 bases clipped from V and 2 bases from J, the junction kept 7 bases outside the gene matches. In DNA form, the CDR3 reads TGTGCCAGCAGTCGAGGACAGGGCCCCACAGATACGCAGTATTTT. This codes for CASSRGQGPTDTQYF.

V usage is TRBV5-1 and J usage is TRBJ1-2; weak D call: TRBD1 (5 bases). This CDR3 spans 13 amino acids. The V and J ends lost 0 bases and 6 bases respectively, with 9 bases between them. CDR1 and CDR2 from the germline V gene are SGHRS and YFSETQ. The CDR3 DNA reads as TGCGCCAGCAGCTTGGGCAGGACAAATGGCTACACCTTC. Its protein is CASSLGRTNGYTF.

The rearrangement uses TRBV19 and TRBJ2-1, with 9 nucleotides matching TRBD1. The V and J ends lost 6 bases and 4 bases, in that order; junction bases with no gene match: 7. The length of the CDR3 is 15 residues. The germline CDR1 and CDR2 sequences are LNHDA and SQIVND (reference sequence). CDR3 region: CASRHGDRVYNEQFF. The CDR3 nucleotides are TGTGCCAGTAGACATGGGGACAGGGTTTACAATGAGCAGTTCTTC.

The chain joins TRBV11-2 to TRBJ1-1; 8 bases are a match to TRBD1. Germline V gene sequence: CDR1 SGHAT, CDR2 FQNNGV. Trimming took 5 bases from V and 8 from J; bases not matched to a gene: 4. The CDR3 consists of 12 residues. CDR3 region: CASSLGQGEAFF. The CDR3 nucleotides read TGTGCCAGCAGCCTCGGACAGGGAGAAGCTTTCTTT.

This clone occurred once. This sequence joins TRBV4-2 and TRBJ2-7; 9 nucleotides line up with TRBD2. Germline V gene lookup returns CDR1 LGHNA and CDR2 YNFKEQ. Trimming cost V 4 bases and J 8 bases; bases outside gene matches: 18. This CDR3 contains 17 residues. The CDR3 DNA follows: TGTGCCAGCAGCCGACTCCTTACTATAGCGGGAGATGGGCAGCAGTACTTC. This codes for CASSRLLTIAGDGQQYF.

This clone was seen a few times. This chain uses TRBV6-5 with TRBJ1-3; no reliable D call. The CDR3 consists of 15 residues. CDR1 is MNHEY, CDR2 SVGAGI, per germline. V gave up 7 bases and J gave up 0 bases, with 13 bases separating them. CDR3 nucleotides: TGTGCCAGCACCCCCAAGCGGTACTCTGGAAACACCATATATTTT. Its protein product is CASTPKRYSGNTIYF.

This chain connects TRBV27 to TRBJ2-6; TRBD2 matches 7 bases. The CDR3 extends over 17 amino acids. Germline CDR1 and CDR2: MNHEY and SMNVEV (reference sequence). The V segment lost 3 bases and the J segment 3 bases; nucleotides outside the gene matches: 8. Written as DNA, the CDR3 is TGTGCCAGCAGTTTGGAGGCGGGAGACGTTGGGGCCAACGTCCTGACTTTC. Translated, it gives CASSLEAGDVGANVLTF.

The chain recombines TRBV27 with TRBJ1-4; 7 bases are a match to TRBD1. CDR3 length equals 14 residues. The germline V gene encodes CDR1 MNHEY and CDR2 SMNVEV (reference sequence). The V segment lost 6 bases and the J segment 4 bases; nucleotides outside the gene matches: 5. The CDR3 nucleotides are TGTGCCAGCAGCGGACAGGCCCTTAATGAAAAACTGTTTTTT. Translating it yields CASSGQALNEKLFF.

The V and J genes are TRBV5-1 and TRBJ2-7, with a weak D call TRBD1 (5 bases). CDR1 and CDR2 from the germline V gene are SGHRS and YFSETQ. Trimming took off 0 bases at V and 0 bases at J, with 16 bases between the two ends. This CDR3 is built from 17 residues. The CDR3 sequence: CASSLGVSTASSYEQYF. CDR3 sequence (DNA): TGCGCCAGCAGCTTGGGCGTTTCGACAGCGAGCTCCTACGAGCAGTACTTC.

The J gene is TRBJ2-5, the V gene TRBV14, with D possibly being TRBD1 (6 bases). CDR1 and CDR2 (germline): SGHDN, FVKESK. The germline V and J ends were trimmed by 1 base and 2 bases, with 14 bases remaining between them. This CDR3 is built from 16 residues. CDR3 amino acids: CASSQGTGSGQETQYF. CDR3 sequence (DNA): TGTGCCAGCAGCCAAGGCACAGGGTCGGGACAAGAGACCCAGTACTTC.